The 7 T cell receptor beta chains below come from one sample, sequenced in a study of metastatic and nonmetastatic thyroid tumors. TCRdb used MiXCR to call clones anew from the PCR reads. There are 60,000 or so clones in the sample; 30% occur only once, and around 15% lies in the top ten. Every patient underwent thyroid surgery untreated. What was sequenced was blood. The receptors come from a female donor with papillary thyroid cancer or a benign thyroid nodule (not recorded which). Some clones in this sample may be carry-over from other donors' samples.

This clone was seen at least ten times. The rearrangement joins TRBV15 to TRBJ1-5; D perhaps matches TRBD1 (6 bases). In germline, CDR1 is LNHNV, CDR2 YYDKDF (reference sequence). V lost 0 bases, J lost 7 bases, and 13 bases lay in between. CDR3 size: 15 residues. The CDR3 DNA reads TGTGCCACCAGCAGAGAGGGGACCCAGGGGCAGCCCCAGCATTTT. It encodes CATSREGTQGQPQHF. The full variable domain, its missing parts supplied by reference TRBV15 and TRBJ1-5, is DAMVIQNPRYQVTQFGKPVTLSCSQTLNHNVMYWYQQKSSQAPKLLFHYYDKDFNNEADTPDNFQSRRPNTSFCFLDIRSPGLGDTAMYLCATSREGTQGQPQHFGDGTRLSIL.

This chain joins TRBV20-1 and TRBJ2-1; TRBD1 agrees at 9 bases. Germline loops: CDR1 DFQATT, CDR2 SNEGSKA (reference sequence). This CDR3 is 14 amino acids long. The J segment lost 8 bases and the V segment lost 2 bases, leaving 7 bases of the junction unmatched. This CDR3 reads CSARTGQGGDEQFF. The CDR3 DNA follows: TGCAGTGCTAGAACGGGACAGGGCGGCGATGAGCAGTTCTTC.

This clone has only one observation. V gene TRBV30 combines with J gene TRBJ1-5; no reliable D call. This CDR3 region has 13 residues. Germline V gene lookup returns CDR1 GTSNPN and CDR2 SVGIG (reference sequence). Trimming shortened V by 2 bases and J by 4 bases, and 9 bases separated the two germline ends. This chain's CDR3 is CAWSRVQNQPQHF. The DNA of the CDR3 is TGTGCCTGGAGTAGGGTCCAAAATCAGCCCCAGCATTTT.

The genes are TRBV7-9 and TRBJ1-6; 7 nucleotides agree with TRBD1. CDR1 and CDR2 from the germline V gene are SEHNR and FQNEAQ (reference sequence). With V trimmed by 4 bases and J by 6 bases, 6 bases remained unmatched. The CDR3 consists of 15 residues. CDR3 nucleotide sequence: TGTGCCAGCAGCTCGACGGGACAGCCTAATTCACCCCTCCACTTT. As protein: CASSSTGQPNSPLHF.

V is TRBV5-1 and J is TRBJ1-1; TRBD1 might be the D (6 bases). The germline V gene encodes CDR1 SGHRS and CDR2 YFSETQ. This CDR3 comprises 12 residues. V dropped 4 bases and J dropped 7 bases, with 11 bases sitting between them. The chain's CDR3 is CASSPGQNEAFF. CDR3 coding DNA: TGCGCCAGCAGCCCTGGACAGAATGAAGCTTTCTTT.

V is TRBV6-1 and J is TRBJ2-1; D remains unclear. From germline, CDR1 is MNHNS and CDR2 SASEGT. This CDR3 comprises 14 residues. Trimming shortened V by 6 bases and J by 8 bases, and 17 bases separated the two germline ends. In DNA form, the CDR3 reads TGTGCCAGCAGCCCAAAAGTAAAGGTTGATGAGCAGTTCTTC. It encodes CASSPKVKVDEQFF.

This clone has only a few counts. This chain uses TRBV27 with TRBJ2-5, with D maybe TRBD1 (6 bases). V lost 7 bases and J lost 10, with 7 bases in between. CDR1 is MNHEY, CDR2 SMNVEV, per germline (reference sequence). This CDR3 is built from 9 residues. CDR3 sequence reads: CASKGGQYF. DNA of the CDR3: TGTGCCAGCAAAGGGGGCCAGTACTTC.